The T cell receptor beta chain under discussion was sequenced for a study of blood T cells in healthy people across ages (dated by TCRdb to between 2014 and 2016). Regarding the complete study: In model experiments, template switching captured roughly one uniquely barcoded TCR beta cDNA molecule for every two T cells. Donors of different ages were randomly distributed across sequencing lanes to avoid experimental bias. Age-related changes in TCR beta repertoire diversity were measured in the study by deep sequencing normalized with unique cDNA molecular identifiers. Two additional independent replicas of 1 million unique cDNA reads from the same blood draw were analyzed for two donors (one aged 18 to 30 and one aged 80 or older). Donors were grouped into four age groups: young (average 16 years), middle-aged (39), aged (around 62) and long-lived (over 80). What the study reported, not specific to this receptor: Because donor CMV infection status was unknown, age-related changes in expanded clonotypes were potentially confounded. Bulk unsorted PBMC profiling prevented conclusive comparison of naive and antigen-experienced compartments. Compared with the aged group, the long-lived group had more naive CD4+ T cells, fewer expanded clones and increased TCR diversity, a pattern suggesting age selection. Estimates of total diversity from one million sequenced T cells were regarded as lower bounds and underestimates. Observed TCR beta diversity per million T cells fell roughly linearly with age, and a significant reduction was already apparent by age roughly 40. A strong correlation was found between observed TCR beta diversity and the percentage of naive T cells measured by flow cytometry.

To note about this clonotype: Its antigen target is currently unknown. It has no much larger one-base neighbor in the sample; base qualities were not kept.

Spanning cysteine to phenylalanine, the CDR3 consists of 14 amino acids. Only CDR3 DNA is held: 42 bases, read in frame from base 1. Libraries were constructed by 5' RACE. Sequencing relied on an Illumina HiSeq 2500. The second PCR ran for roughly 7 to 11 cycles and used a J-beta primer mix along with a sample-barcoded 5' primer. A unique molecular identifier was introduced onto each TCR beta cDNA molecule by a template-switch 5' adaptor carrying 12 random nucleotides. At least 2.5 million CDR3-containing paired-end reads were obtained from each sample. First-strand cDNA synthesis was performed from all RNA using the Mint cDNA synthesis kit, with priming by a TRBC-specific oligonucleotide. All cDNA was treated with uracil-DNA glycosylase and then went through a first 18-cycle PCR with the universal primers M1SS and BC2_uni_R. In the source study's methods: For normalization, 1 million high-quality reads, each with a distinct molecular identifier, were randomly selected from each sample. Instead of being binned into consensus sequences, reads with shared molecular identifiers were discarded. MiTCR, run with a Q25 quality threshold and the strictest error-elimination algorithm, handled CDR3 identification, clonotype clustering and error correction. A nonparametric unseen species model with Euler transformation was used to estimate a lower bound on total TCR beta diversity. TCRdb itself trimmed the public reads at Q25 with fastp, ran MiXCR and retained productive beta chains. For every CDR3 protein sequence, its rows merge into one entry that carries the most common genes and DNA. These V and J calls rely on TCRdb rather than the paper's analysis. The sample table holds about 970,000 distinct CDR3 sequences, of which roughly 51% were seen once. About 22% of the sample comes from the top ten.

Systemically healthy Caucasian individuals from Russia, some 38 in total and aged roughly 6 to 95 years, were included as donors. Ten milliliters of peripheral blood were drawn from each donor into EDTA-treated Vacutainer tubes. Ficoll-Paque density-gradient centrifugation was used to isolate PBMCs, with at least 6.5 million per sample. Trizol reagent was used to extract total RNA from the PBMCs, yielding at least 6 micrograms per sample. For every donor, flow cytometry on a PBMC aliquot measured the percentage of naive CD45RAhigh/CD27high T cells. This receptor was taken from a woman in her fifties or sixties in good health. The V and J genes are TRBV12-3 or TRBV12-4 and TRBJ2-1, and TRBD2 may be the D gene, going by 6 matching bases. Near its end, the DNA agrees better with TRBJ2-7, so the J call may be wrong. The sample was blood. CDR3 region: CASSPRLDYNEQYF. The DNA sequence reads TGTGCCAGCAGCCCTAGATTGGACTACAATGAGCAGTACTTC.